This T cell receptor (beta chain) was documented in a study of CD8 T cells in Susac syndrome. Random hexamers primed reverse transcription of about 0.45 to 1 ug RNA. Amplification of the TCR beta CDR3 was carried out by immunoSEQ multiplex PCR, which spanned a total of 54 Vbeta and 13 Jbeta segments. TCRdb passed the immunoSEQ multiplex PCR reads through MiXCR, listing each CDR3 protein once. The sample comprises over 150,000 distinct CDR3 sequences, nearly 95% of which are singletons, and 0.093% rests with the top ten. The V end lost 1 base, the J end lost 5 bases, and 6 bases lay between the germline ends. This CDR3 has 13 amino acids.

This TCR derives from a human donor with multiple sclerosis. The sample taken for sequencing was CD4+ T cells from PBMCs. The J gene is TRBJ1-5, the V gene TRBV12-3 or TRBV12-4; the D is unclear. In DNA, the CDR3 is TGTGCCAGCAGTTTAGAGGACCATCAGCCCCAGCATTTT. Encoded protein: CASSLEDHQPQHF.